The 28 T cell receptor beta chains listed next were all sequenced from one sample in a study of response to subunit inactivated influenza vaccine. TCRdb processed the RT-PCR reads anew with MiXCR; each CDR3 protein has one entry. The sample shows approximately 170,000 distinct CDR3 sequences, about 15% of them seen only once. The source was CD8+ T cells sorted from PBMCs, collected 5 days after vaccination. All receptors come from a man aged 45 to 65 who received an inactivated influenza vaccine.

The chain joins TRBV7-9 to TRBJ2-7; either TRBD1 or TRBD2 may fit D (5 bases each). CDR1 and CDR2 (germline): SEHNR, FQNEAQ (reference sequence). The CDR3 is 15 amino acids. The germline V and J ends were trimmed by 8 bases and 3 bases, with 20 bases remaining between them. The CDR3, as DNA: TGTGCCAGCGGCAATCCGACTGGGGGAAACTACGAGCAGTACTTC. Its translation: CASGNPTGGNYEQYF. The full variable domain, its missing parts supplied by reference TRBV7-9 and TRBJ2-7, is DTGVSQNPRHKITKRGQNVTFRCDPISEHNRLYWYRQTLGQGPEFLTYFQNEAQLEKSRLLSDRFSAERPKGSFSTLEIQRTEQGDSAMYLCASGNPTGGNYEQYFGPGTRLTVT.

This clonotype was counted only a few times. The chain has TRBV25-1 and TRBJ2-2, with TRBD2 identical over 12 bases. CDR1 and CDR2 from the germline V gene are MGHDK and SYGVNS. The J segment lost 4 bases and the V segment lost 2 bases, leaving 8 bases of the junction unmatched. This CDR3 spans 18 amino acids. The CDR3: CASSERTSGVLGTGELFF. The CDR3 nucleotides read TGTGCCAGCAGTGAAAGGACTAGCGGGGTCCTGGGCACCGGGGAGCTGTTTTTT.

This clonotype was seen a handful of times. The DNA of the CDR3 is TGTGCCAGCAGCTTAGCCCTCTTTGGCTACACCTTC. Encoded protein: CASSLALFGYTF. The rearrangement joins TRBV7-9 to TRBJ1-2, with D uncertain. Trimming removed 0 bases from V and 7 bases from J, with 6 bases in between. The CDR3 runs to 12 residues. The germline V gene encodes CDR1 SEHNR and CDR2 FQNEAQ (reference sequence).

This clonotype has just a few counts. V is TRBV30 and J is TRBJ2-2; D tentatively fits TRBD1 or TRBD2 (6 bases each). The CDR3 spans 17 residues. Trimming cost V 0 bases and J 1 base, with 15 bases left between them. Germline CDR1 and CDR2: GTSNPN and SVGIG (reference sequence). The CDR3 DNA sequence: TGTGCCTGGAGTGTACCCCAGGGGCGGGGGAACACCGGGGAGCTGTTTTTT. Protein product: CAWSVPQGRGNTGELFF. Using reference TRBV30 and TRBJ2-2 for the parts outside the CDR3, the full variable domain is SQTIHQWPATLVQPVGSPLSLECTVEGTSNPNLYWYRQAAGRGLQLLFYSVGIGQISSEVPQNLSASRPQDRQFILSSKKLLLSDSGFYLCAWSVPQGRGNTGELFFGEGSRLTVL.

CDR3 loop: CASSIVGLDGETQYF. The DNA for the CDR3 is TGTGCCAGTAGTATCGTCGGACTGGATGGAGAGACCCAGTACTTC. This rearrangement joins TRBV19 to TRBJ2-5; TRBD2 might be the D (5 bases). CDR1 and CDR2 (germline): LNHDA, SQIVND (reference sequence). CDR3 length: 15 residues. V dropped 3 bases and J dropped 4 bases, with 15 bases sitting between them.

This clonotype was recorded many times. V is TRBV12-3 or TRBV12-4 and J is TRBJ2-1, with a weak D call TRBD2 (6 bases). The CDR3 consists of 14 residues. V was shortened by 5 bases and J by 5 bases, with 13 bases between the two germline ends. The CDR3 loop is CASSPTGVDNEQFF. CDR3 bases: TGTGCCAGCAGTCCAACGGGGGTGGACAATGAGCAGTTCTTC.

The chain joins TRBV2 to TRBJ2-7, with D possibly matching TRBD1 (6 bases). Germline V CDR1 and CDR2: SNHLY, FYNNEI. The CDR3 spans 14 residues. Trimming shortened V by 2 bases and J by 5 bases, and 13 bases separated the two germline ends. Written as DNA, the CDR3 is TGTGCCAGCAGTGAATCAGGCAGGGGAGACGAGCAGTACTTC. Protein: CASSESGRGDEQYF.

The V and J genes are TRBV27 and TRBJ2-1; the D is unclear. This CDR3 spans 11 amino acids. Trimming shortened V by 8 bases and J by 10 bases, and 12 bases separated the two germline ends. Germline V gives CDR1 MNHEY, CDR2 SMNVEV (reference sequence). The CDR3 DNA is TGTGCCAGCCTAAGCCAGTCAGAGCAGTTCTTC. It yields the protein CASLSQSEQFF.

This clonotype was observed a handful of times. CDR3 protein: CASSLIPSSTEAFF. DNA for the CDR3: TGTGCCAGCAGTTTAATTCCCTCAAGCACTGAAGCTTTCTTT. The chain recombines TRBV28 with TRBJ1-1; no clear D gene. CDR1 is MDHEN and CDR2 is SYDVKM in the germline V gene. This CDR3 spans 14 amino acids. Trimming cost V 2 bases and J 4 bases, with 11 bases left between them.

The chain has TRBV19 and TRBJ2-7; D remains unclear. Germline CDR1 is LNHDA and CDR2 is SQIVND (reference sequence). CDR3 length: 13 residues. Between the trimmed V and J ends, which lost 3 bases and 6 bases, there was a span of 12 bases. CDR3 sequence reads: CASSIGGSIEQYF. In DNA, the CDR3 is TGTGCCAGTAGTATCGGTGGTAGCATCGAGCAGTACTTC. The whole variable domain, filled in from reference TRBV19 and TRBJ2-7, reads DGGITQSPKYLFRKEGQNVTLSCEQNLNHDAMYWYRQDPGQGLRLIYYSQIVNDFQKGDIAEGYSVSREKKESFPLTVTSAQKNPTAFYLCASSIGGSIEQYFGPGTRLTVT.

The V call is TRBV29-1, the J call TRBJ2-1; 7 bases agree with TRBD1. This CDR3 contains 17 residues. Per the germline V gene, CDR1 is SQVTM and CDR2 is ANQGSEA. The trim removed 7 bases at V and 0 bases at J, leaving 15 bases unmatched. This CDR3 reads CSGSGTAKGISYNEQFF. The CDR3 DNA sequence: TGCAGCGGATCCGGGACAGCGAAGGGGATCTCCTACAATGAGCAGTTCTTC.

J is TRBJ2-7 and V is TRBV20-1; no firm D call. The CDR3 covers 14 residues. Trimming removed 0 bases at V and 3 bases at J, with 12 bases between. In germline, CDR1 is DFQATT, CDR2 SNEGSKA (reference sequence). The CDR3 DNA reads as TGCAGTGCTAGAGATCTTGACCGATTCTACGAGCAGTACTTC. This gives the protein CSARDLDRFYEQYF.

This clonotype appeared a few times. This sequence joins TRBV4-1 and TRBJ2-1; no definite D call. The germline gives CDR1 MGHRA, CDR2 YSYEKL. V was pared by 0 bases and J by 4 bases, with 7 bases between. This CDR3 region has 14 residues. In DNA, the CDR3 is TGCGCCAGCAGCCAAGAGGAACAATACAATGAGCAGTTCTTC. Translated, it gives CASSQEEQYNEQFF.

In this sample, this clonotype turned up many times. This chain connects TRBV5-1 to TRBJ2-3; D is perhaps TRBD1 (5 bases). This CDR3 spans 15 amino acids. Germline V gene lookup returns CDR1 SGHRS and CDR2 YFSETQ. Trimming stripped 8 bases from V and 4 bases from J, with 20 bases between. This chain's CDR3 is CASLLGPNAADTQYF. The CDR3 nucleotides are TGCGCCAGTCTCCTGGGGCCTAACGCCGCAGATACGCAGTATTTT. The full variable domain, in which reference TRBV5-1 and TRBJ2-3 provide the parts outside the CDR3, is KAGVTQTPRYLIKTRGQQVTLSCSPISGHRSVSWYQQTPGQGLQFLFEYFSETQRNKGNFPGRFSGRQFSNSRSEMNVSTLELGDSALYLCASLLGPNAADTQYFGPGTRLTVL.

A few counts support this clonotype. The chain has TRBV4-2 and TRBJ2-7; D might be TRBD2 (6 bases). Germline V gene data show CDR1 as LGHNA and CDR2 as YNFKEQ. V lost 2 bases, J lost 2 bases, and 16 bases lay in between. CDR3 size: 16 residues. This CDR3 reads CASSQTDRGRPYEQYF. DNA of the CDR3: TGTGCCAGCAGCCAAACCGACCGGGGGAGGCCCTACGAGCAGTACTTC.

The chain uses TRBV11-2 and TRBJ2-2; D remains unclear. The CDR3 spans 17 residues. Germline CDR1 and CDR2: SGHAT and FQNNGV. V shed 5 bases and J shed 7 bases, with 23 bases lying between them. CDR3 amino acids: CASSTPPGPPGGGELFF. DNA for the CDR3: TGTGCCAGCAGCACCCCACCCGGGCCGCCCGGCGGCGGGGAGCTGTTTTTT.

The chain combines TRBV6-5 with TRBJ2-7; possible D gene TRBD2, 6 bases. CDR1 is MNHEY, CDR2 SVGAGI, per germline. Trimming stripped 0 bases from V and 7 bases from J, with 16 bases between. The CDR3 loop spans 15 amino acids. The CDR3 loop is CASSYSKGPGGEQYF. CDR3 in DNA: TGTGCCAGCAGTTACTCGAAGGGGCCCGGGGGAGAGCAGTACTTC.

The V gene is TRBV29-1, the J gene TRBJ2-5, with TRBD2 identical over 8 bases. The CDR3 has 14 residues. With 7 bases clipped from V and 0 bases from J, the junction kept 7 bases outside the gene matches. Germline V lookup: CDR1 SQVTM, CDR2 ANQGSEA. The CDR3 spells CSGTRGGYQETQYF. The CDR3 DNA is TGCAGCGGAACCCGGGGGGGATACCAAGAGACCCAGTACTTC. The full variable domain, its missing parts supplied by reference TRBV29-1 and TRBJ2-5, is SAVISQKPSRDICQRGTSLTIQCQVDSQVTMMFWYRQQPGQSLTLIATANQGSEATYESGFVIDKFPISRPNLTFSTLTVSNMSPEDSSIYLCSGTRGGYQETQYFGPGTRLLVL.

This clonotype was seen a handful of times. V is TRBV5-1 and J is TRBJ1-1; no definite D call. Trimming took off 3 bases at V and 0 bases at J, with 9 bases between the two ends. Germline lookup yields CDR1 SGHRS and CDR2 YFSETQ. This CDR3 region has 14 residues. CDR3 residues: CASSSPRMNTEAFF. The CDR3 nucleotides read TGCGCCAGCAGCTCCCCGAGAATGAACACTGAAGCTTTCTTT.

The sample holds a few counts of this clonotype. The chain couples TRBV10-3 to TRBJ2-5; D possibly corresponds to TRBD2 (5 bases). This CDR3 is built from 12 residues. V lost 10 bases to trimming and J lost 0 bases, with 9 bases between them. Looked up from germline, CDR1 is ENHRY and CDR2 is SYGVKD. Here the CDR3 reads CASEDYQETQYF. CDR3 in DNA: TGTGCCAGCGAGGACTACCAAGAGACCCAGTACTTC.

This chain links TRBV7-8 with TRBJ1-1; perhaps TRBD1 as D (6 bases). Trimming took off 5 bases at V and 0 bases at J, with 16 bases between the two ends. CDR1 and CDR2 from the germline V gene are SGHVS and FQNEAQ. The CDR3 is 16 amino acids. CDR3 DNA: TGTGCCAGCAGCCCAAGAGGACAGCACATGAACACTGAAGCTTTCTTT. Its translation is CASSPRGQHMNTEAFF. Based on the CDR3 plus reference TRBV7-8 and TRBJ1-1, the full variable domain is GAGVSQSPRYKVAKRGQDVALRCDPISGHVSLFWYQQALGQGPEFLTYFQNEAQLDKSGLPSDRFFAERPEGSVSTLKIQRTQQEDSAVYLCASSPRGQHMNTEAFFGQGTRLTVV.

About this clonotype: A junction boundary mismatches the germline segment, possibly from a read error. The rearrangement uses TRBV20-1 and TRBJ2-1; unclear D gene. CDR1 is DFQATT, CDR2 SNEGSKA, per germline (reference sequence). The CDR3 has 15 residues. In nucleotides, the CDR3 is TGCATTGCTAAGAACCGAGTGAGCTCCTACAATGAGCAGTTCTTC. Translated, it gives CIAKNRVSSYNEQFF.

This clonotype showed up many times. This chain connects TRBV28 to TRBJ2-4, with a weak D call TRBD1 (6 bases). Trimming removed 7 bases at V and 1 base at J, with 14 bases between. The length of the CDR3 is 15 residues. Germline assignment: CDR1 MDHEN and CDR2 SYDVKM. CDR3 region: CASTQGLGAKNIQYF. The CDR3 DNA follows: TGTGCCAGCACACAGGGTTTGGGGGCCAAAAACATTCAGTACTTC.

This clonotype was picked up a small number of times. The chain recombines TRBV4-3 with TRBJ2-2; D may be TRBD1 or TRBD2 (5 bases each). V lost 0 bases and J lost 2, with 19 bases in between. The germline CDR1 and CDR2 sequences are LGHNA and YSLEER. The CDR3 spans 19 residues. Here the CDR3 DNA reads TGCGCCAGCAGCCAAGATATGGTGGGGACGGAGATTAACACCGGGGAGCTGTTTTTT. Protein sequence: CASSQDMVGTEINTGELFF.

The gene calls are TRBV6-5 and TRBJ2-1; 9 bases fit TRBD1. Germline CDR1 reads MNHEY; CDR2 reads SVGAGI. The CDR3 is 13 amino acids. V shed 3 bases, J shed 7 bases, and the junction held 1 base outside the gene matches. CDR3 bases: TGTGCCAGCAGTTATGGACAGGGGAATGAGCAGTTCTTC. Translation gives CASSYGQGNEQFF.

The chain couples TRBV24-1 to TRBJ2-2, with 7 bases that match TRBD2. V trimming: 7 bases; J trimming: 4 bases; junction bases outside the gene matches: 2. The CDR3 is 13 amino acids. Germline V gene lookup returns CDR1 KGHDR and CDR2 SFDVKD. The CDR3 DNA reads TGTGCCACCAGAGCGGGGACCACCGGGGAGCTGTTTTTT. It specifies CATRAGTTGELFF.

This chain links TRBV19 with TRBJ2-7; D may correspond to TRBD1 or TRBD2 (5 bases each). The germline gives CDR1 LNHDA, CDR2 SQIVND (reference sequence). V lost 8 bases and J lost 6, with 17 bases in between. The CDR3 extends over 13 amino acids. CDR3 coding DNA: TGTGCCAGTGCAACCGGGACCCCAGTCGAGCAGTACTTC. Translation gives CASATGTPVEQYF.

The chain combines TRBV28 with TRBJ2-7; D is possibly TRBD2 (5 bases). This CDR3 has 15 amino acids. V gave up 4 bases and J gave up 2 bases, with 15 bases separating them. Germline V lookup: CDR1 MDHEN, CDR2 SYDVKM. In DNA, the CDR3 is TGTGCCAGCAGTTCGCACTGGACTGAAACCTACGAGCAGTACTTC. It translates to CASSSHWTETYEQYF.